A selection of T cell receptor beta chains follows, all from one sample in a study of shared clonotypes between healthy human individuals. Assay: immunoSEQ multiplex PCR; the TCRdb copy retains only in-frame clones and omits some. Among around 1.6 million clones listed, approximately 98% were seen once. The sequenced material came from naive CD4+ T cells sorted from blood. All receptors come from a man aged 30 to 45 in good health. Both conserved end residues are part of each CDR3. A D gene is named only where the DNA matches it firmly. Only some rows state a clone size, as once, few, many or a class for expanded clones.

>17|TRBJ2-1|once|TRBV7-2|TRBD2
TGTGCCAGCAGCAAGACTAGCGGGAGAGTTTCCTACAATGAGCAGTTCTTC
CASSKTSGRVSYNEQFF
>17|TRBJ2-3|-|TRBV5-6|TRBD2
TGTGCCAGCAGGGGGGACGGACTAGCGGTGAGCACAGATACGCAGTATTTT
CASRGDGLAVSTDTQYF
>17|TRBJ2-5|-|TRBV7-9|TRBD1
TGTGCCAGCAGCTTAGTGACAGGGAGTAAGGTTTTGGAGACCCAGTACTTC
CASSLVTGSKVLETQYF
>15|TRBJ2-3|-|TRBV6-5|-
TGTGCCAGCAGTTACTTTGCGAAGGGCACAGATACGCAGTATTTT
CASSYFAKGTDTQYF
>15|TRBJ2-5|-|TRBV5-1|TRBD1
TGCGCCAGCAGCTTGGTGACAGGGGCTCAAGAGACCCAGTACTTC
CASSLVTGAQETQYF
>14|TRBJ1-5|-|TRBV2|TRBD1
TGTGCCAGCACTGGGACAGGGGGCGATCAGCCCCAGCATTTT
CASTGTGGDQPQHF
>14|TRBJ2-7|-|TRBV6-1|-
TGTGCCAGCAGTGCTCCCAGACAGCGCTACGAGCAGTACTTC
CASSAPRQRYEQYF
>15|TRBJ2-3|-|TRBV5-1|TRBD2
TGCGCCAGCAGCCAAACTAGCGGGCCCTCCTATACGCAGTATTTT
CASSQTSGPSYTQYF
>12|TRBJ2-7|once|TRBV2|-
TGTGCCAGCAGTCAGATAGTGAACGAGCAGTACTTC
CASSQIVNEQYF
>18|TRBJ2-1|-|TRBV27|TRBD1
TGTGCCAGCAGTCCAGCCGCGGGTACAGGGGGTGGTTACAATGAGCAGTTCTTC
CASSPAAGTGGGYNEQFF
>14|TRBJ2-7|-|TRBV10-1|TRBD1
TGCGCCAGCAGATCCGGGACAGGGGCCTACGAGCAGTACTTC
CASRSGTGAYEQYF
>15|TRBJ1-3|-|TRBV5-8|-
TGTGCCAGCAGCCAAGACGGAATGTCTGGAAACACCATATATTTT
CASSQDGMSGNTIYF
>15|TRBJ2-1|-|TRBV19|-
TGTGCCAGTAGTAGTCGCGGTACTAGTAACAATGAGCAGTTCTTC
CASSSRGTSNNEQFF
>15|TRBJ2-7|once|TRBV6-6|TRBD1
TGTGCCAGCAGTACCCGGGACAGGGGGTACTACGAGCAGTACTTC
CASSTRDRGYYEQYF
>15|TRBJ1-1|-|TRBV19|-
TGTGCCAGTAGTATTATTGAGGGGAGGGCGATTGAAGCTTTCTTT
CASSIIEGRAIEAFF
>16|TRBJ1-1|once|TRBV15|-
TGTGCCACCAGCAATAAATGGGGAGACAAGAACACTGAAGCTTTCTTT
CATSNKWGDKNTEAFF
>16|TRBJ2-3|-|TRBV4-3|-
TGCGCCAGCAGCCCTAAGACAGGATCAAGCACAGATACGCAGTATTTT
CASSPKTGSSTDTQYF
>13|TRBJ1-1|-|TRBV25-1|-
TGTGCCAGCAGTGAATATCCCCACCTTGAAGCTTTCTTT
CASSEYPHLEAFF
>15|TRBJ2-1|-|TRBV7-9|TRBD2
TGTGCCAGCAGCTCGGGGACTAGCGGATACAATGAGCAGTTCTTC
CASSSGTSGYNEQFF
>13|TRBJ2-2|-|TRBV28|-
TGCGCCACTTATGGAGGGGGCACCGGGGAGCTGTTTTTT
CATYGGGTGELFF
>14|TRBJ1-2|-|TRBV7-8|-
TGTGCCAGCAGCCAAGGGACGGCCAAGGGAGGCTACACCTTC
CASSQGTAKGGYTF
>15|TRBJ2-1|-|TRBV7-6|TRBD1
TGTGCCAGCAGCTCAGAGACAGGGGCTGGGAATGAGCAGTTCTTC
CASSSETGAGNEQFF
>16|TRBJ2-7|-|TRBV19|TRBD2
TGTGCCAGTAGTACCTTACTAGCGGGAGGGCCCTACGAGCAGTACTTC
CASSTLLAGGPYEQYF
>16|TRBJ2-1|once|TRBV5-1|-
TGCGCCAGCAGCCCCCTCCTAGCGTCCTCCTACAATGAGCAGTTCTTC
CASSPLLASSYNEQFF
>14|TRBJ1-2|-|TRBV27|TRBD1
TGTGCCAGCAGTTTAACCGGGACAGGTGAGAGCTACACCTTC
CASSLTGTGESYTF
>15|TRBJ1-4|once|TRBV7-8|-
TGTGCCAGCAGCTTATCGTGGGGGCTAAATGAAAAACTGTTTTTT
CASSLSWGLNEKLFF
>13|TRBJ2-7|-|TRBV15|-
TGTGCCACCAGCAGAACCCCCATGTACGAGCAGTACTTC
CATSRTPMYEQYF
>15|TRBJ1-2|once|TRBV5-6|-
TGTGCCAGCAGCTTGTGGGGTCAGGTGCCCTATGGCTACACCTTC
CASSLWGQVPYGYTF
>15|TRBJ1-1|-|TRBV7-9|TRBD1
TGTGCCAGCAGCTTGACAGGGGCAATGAACACTGAAGCTTTCTTT
CASSLTGAMNTEAFF
>16|TRBJ2-3|-|TRBV28|TRBD1
TGTGCCAGCAGTCGGAGCTCCGGACAGGGCCCAGATACGCAGTATTTT
CASSRSSGQGPDTQYF
>13|TRBJ2-2|-|TRBV28|-
TGTGCCAGCAGCGACTTGGTCACCGGGGAGCTGTTTTTT
CASSDLVTGELFF
>14|TRBJ1-5|-|TRBV4-1|TRBD1
TGCGCCAGCAGCTCGACAGGGCCCAATCAGCCCCAGCATTTT
CASSSTGPNQPQHF
>13|TRBJ2-1|-|TRBV5-4|-
TGTGCCAGCAGCCGGGCCGCGCCCAATGAGCAGTTCTTC
CASSRAAPNEQFF
>13|TRBJ2-2|-|TRBV11-3|-
TGTGCCAGCAGCAAGGCCAACACCGGGGAGCTGTTTTTT
CASSKANTGELFF
>14|TRBJ2-1|-|TRBV28|-
TGTGCCAGCACCAGGGCTCCGACCTACAATGAGCAGTTCTTC
CASTRAPTYNEQFF
>13|TRBJ2-3|-|TRBV9|-
TGTGCCAGCAGCGGCCCCCGAACAGATACGCAGTATTTT
CASSGPRTDTQYF
>14|TRBJ2-7|-|TRBV6-1|TRBD2
TGTGCCAGCAGTGAAGCGGGAGGGCTCGGCGAGCAGTACTTC
CASSEAGGLGEQYF
>14|TRBJ2-7|-|TRBV9|-
TGTGCCAGCAGCGTAGATCTAGTGGTCCACGAGCAGTACTTC
CASSVDLVVHEQYF
>17|TRBJ2-2|-|TRBV10-3|TRBD2
TGTGCCATTTTGACTAGCGGGAGCGCAGGTAGCACCGGGGAGCTGTTTTTT
CAILTSGSAGSTGELFF
>14|TRBJ2-7|-|TRBV5-1|-
TGCGCCAGCAGCTCTGTTGGTCAGCACTACGAGCAGTACTTC
CASSSVGQHYEQYF
>15|TRBJ1-2|-|TRBV5-4|-
TGTGCCAGCAGCGGGGGCCCAGGGGAAGTAAGTGGCTACACCTTC
CASSGGPGEVSGYTF
>16|TRBJ1-4|-|TRBV6-6|-
TGTGCCAGCAGTAAGCCACAGGGACCAACTAATGAAAAACTGTTTTTT
CASSKPQGPTNEKLFF
>15|TRBJ2-2|-|TRBV11-2|TRBD1
TGTGCCAGCAGCCGGACAGGGGTTCGCACCGGGGAGCTGTTTTTT
CASSRTGVRTGELFF
>13|TRBJ2-5|-|TRBV5-4|-
TGTGCCAGCAGCTCGACAGTCCAAGAGACCCAGTACTTC
CASSSTVQETQYF
>15|TRBJ1-4|once|TRBV7-2|TRBD1
TGTGCCAGCAGCTTAGCACAGGGGCCGGGGGGAAAACTGTTTTTT
CASSLAQGPGGKLFF
>15|TRBJ2-2|-|TRBV6-5|TRBD2
TGTGCCAGCAGACCCACTAGCGGGAGTGCCGGGGAGCTGTTTTTT
CASRPTSGSAGELFF
>14|TRBJ2-1|-|TRBV11-3|-
TGTGCCAGCAGCTTAGATGTCGGGTTGAGAGAGCAGTTCTTC
CASSLDVGLREQFF
>13|TRBJ1-4|-|TRBV5-4|-
TGTGCCAGCAGCTTGTTGGTGGGGGAAAAACTGTTTTTT
CASSLLVGEKLFF
>15|TRBJ1-2|-|TRBV28|-
TGTGCCAGCAGTTTTTTGGACGGACCACTGGGTGGCTACACCTTC
CASSFLDGPLGGYTF
>10|TRBJ2-7|few|TRBV20-1|-
TGCAGTGCTAGGAACTACGAGCAGTACTTC
CSARNYEQYF
>13|TRBJ2-6|-|TRBV5-5|-
TGTGCCAGCCTACAGATGGGGGCCAACGTCCTGACTTTC
CASLQMGANVLTF
>15|TRBJ2-5|-|TRBV9|-
TGTGCCAGCAGCGTAGAATCAGGGGGAGGGGAGACCCAGTACTTC
CASSVESGGGETQYF
>14|TRBJ2-5|-|TRBV2|TRBD1
TGTGCCAGCAGTGATAGAGGGGGCAGGGAGACCCAGTACTTC
CASSDRGGRETQYF
>14|TRBJ1-1|-|TRBV6-1|TRBD1
TGTGCCAGCAGTGGAACAGGGGGGAGCACTGAAGCTTTCTTT
CASSGTGGSTEAFF
>14|TRBJ2-7|-|TRBV28|-
TGTGCCAGCAGTTCACAAACAGGGTTAAACGAGCAGTACTTC
CASSSQTGLNEQYF